Presented here are 21 T cell receptor beta chains from one specimen sequenced in a study of T cell clones after liver transplantation. Data came from immunoSEQ multiplex PCR; TCRdb stores just in-frame clones and leaves some out. Of fewer than 85,000 clones listed, 75% to 85% were seen once; the top ten hold 0.79%. Sequencing used CD4+ T cells from blood, obtained 12 months after liver transplant. Receptors originate from a human patient who received a liver transplant. Some T cells here may be from the graft donor.

The chain joins TRBV11-2 to TRBJ1-1; a weak D match, TRBD1 (5 bases). Germline lookup yields CDR1 SGHAT and CDR2 FQNNGV. V was pared by 5 bases and J by 11 bases, with 18 bases between. The length of the CDR3 is 13 residues. In DNA form, the CDR3 reads TGTGCCAGCAGCCACGCCGACCTACCAGGGGCTTTCTTT. As protein: CASSHADLPGAFF.

This clone was detected a few times. V is TRBV2 and J is TRBJ1-2; the match to TRBD1 covers 7 bases. Per germline, CDR1 SNHLY and CDR2 FYNNEI. This CDR3 comprises 15 residues. V shed 7 bases and J 0 bases; nucleotides not matched to a gene: 8. The CDR3 DNA follows: TGTGCCAGCACCGCACAGGGGAGAGCTAACTATGGCTACACCTTC. It is translated as CASTAQGRANYGYTF.

The J gene is TRBJ1-5, the V gene TRBV28, with 7 bases aligning to TRBD1. CDR3 length equals 15 residues. With V trimmed by 2 bases and J by 5 bases, 6 bases remained unmatched. The germline V gene encodes CDR1 MDHEN and CDR2 SYDVKM. The CDR3 DNA reads as TGTGCCAGCAGTTTAGGGCAGGGGGTATATCAGCCCCAGCATTTT. Its translation is CASSLGQGVYQPQHF. Combining the CDR3 with reference TRBV28 and TRBJ1-5 gives the whole variable domain DVKVTQSSRYLVKRTGEKVFLECVQDMDHENMFWYRQDPGLGLRLIYFSYDVKMKEKGDIPEGYSVSREKKERFSLILESASTNQTSMYLCASSLGQGVYQPQHFGDGTRLSIL.

This CDR3 is CAISESNGGQGQPQHF. CDR3 in DNA: TGTGCCATCAGTGAGTCGAACGGGGGGCAGGGTCAGCCCCAGCATTTT. The genes are TRBV10-3 and TRBJ1-5; the D gene is possibly TRBD1 (6 bases). The CDR3 covers 16 residues. Per germline, CDR1 ENHRY and CDR2 SYGVKD. Trimming left V 0 bases short and J 6 bases short, with 15 bases between.

The chain carries TRBV27 and TRBJ1-1, with D perhaps matching TRBD1 (5 bases). Between the trimmed V and J ends, which lost 5 bases and 6 bases, there was a span of 16 bases. The CDR3 runs to 14 residues. In germline, CDR1 is MNHEY, CDR2 SMNVEV (reference sequence). As DNA, the CDR3 is TGTGCCAGCAGTGGGAGGGGCAGGGAACCTGAAGCTTTCTTT. It is translated as CASSGRGREPEAFF.

This clone came up a few times. The chain has TRBV2 and TRBJ1-4; maybe TRBD1 (6 bases). Germline CDR1 is SNHLY and CDR2 is FYNNEI. V was shortened by 6 bases and J by 4 bases, with 18 bases between the two germline ends. This CDR3 spans 16 amino acids. This CDR3 is CASRVQGAGINEKLFF. In nucleotides, the CDR3 is TGTGCCAGCAGGGTACAGGGCGCGGGTATTAATGAAAAACTGTTTTTT. Full variable domain (rest looked up from reference TRBV2 and TRBJ1-4): EPEVTQTPSHQVTQMGQEVILRCVPISNHLYFYWYRQILGQKVEFLVSFYNNEISEKSEIFDDQFSVERPDGSNFTLKIRSTKLEDSAMYFCASRVQGAGINEKLFFGSGTQLSVL.

The sample holds one count of this clone. The gene calls are TRBV7-2 and TRBJ2-1, with 9 bases identical to TRBD2. J gave up 6 bases and V 1 base, and 1 base lay outside the gene matches. Germline assignment: CDR1 SGHTA and CDR2 FQGNSA. The CDR3 loop spans 14 amino acids. The chain's CDR3 is CASSLETSGNEQFF. In DNA form, the CDR3 reads TGTGCCAGCAGCTTAGAGACTAGCGGCAATGAGCAGTTCTTC.

The CDR3: CASSLAIGTSGTETQYF. DNA for the CDR3: TGCGCCAGCAGCTTGGCCATCGGGACTAGCGGGACCGAGACCCAGTACTTC. This sequence joins TRBV5-1 and TRBJ2-5; 13 bases match TRBD2. The germline gives CDR1 SGHRS, CDR2 YFSETQ. V was pared by 0 bases and J by 5 bases, with 7 bases of the junction left unmatched. CDR3 length: 17 amino acids. The variable domain in full, completed from reference TRBV5-1 and TRBJ2-5, reads KAGVTQTPRYLIKTRGQQVTLSCSPISGHRSVSWYQQTPGQGLQFLFEYFSETQRNKGNFPGRFSGRQFSNSRSEMNVSTLELGDSALYLCASSLAIGTSGTETQYFGPGTRLLVL.

The chain couples TRBV28 to TRBJ2-7; 8 bases line up with TRBD2. The CDR3 has 15 amino acids. CDR1 is MDHEN, CDR2 SYDVKM, per germline. V shed 6 bases and J 6 bases; nucleotides not matched to a gene: 13. The CDR3 region is CASRPLPGLVVEQYF. Here the CDR3 DNA reads TGTGCCAGCAGACCGCTCCCGGGACTAGTGGTCGAGCAGTACTTC.

As for this clone: Distinct nucleotide sequences in the sample also encode this CDR3. V and J are TRBV10-3 and TRBJ2-7; perhaps TRBD1 as D (6 bases). This CDR3 contains 16 residues. V lost 6 bases to trimming and J lost 2 bases, with 20 bases between them. Germline V gene data show CDR1 as ENHRY and CDR2 as SYGVKD. Here the CDR3 DNA reads TGTGCCATCAGCAAAGAACTGACAGGCCCCACCTACGAGCAGTACTTC. Encoded protein: CAISKELTGPTYEQYF.

This clone is labeled medium-sized (0.01 to 0.1%). The chain uses TRBV27 and TRBJ1-2, with D tentatively TRBD1 (5 bases). The CDR3 is made up of 12 amino acids. V was pared by 2 bases and J by 4 bases, with 5 bases between. Germline CDR1 is MNHEY and CDR2 is SMNVEV (reference sequence). DNA for the CDR3: TGTGCCAGCAGTTTACAGGGCTATGGCTACACCTTC. Protein sequence: CASSLQGYGYTF.

This sequence joins TRBV28 and TRBJ2-7; possible D gene TRBD1, 6 bases. This CDR3 has 15 amino acids. CDR1 is MDHEN, CDR2 SYDVKM, per germline. V dropped 3 bases and J dropped 1 base, with 13 bases sitting between them. This CDR3 is CASSFRQVHSYEQYF. The CDR3 nucleotides read TGTGCCAGCAGTTTTAGACAGGTTCATTCCTACGAGCAGTACTTC.

V is TRBV19 and J is TRBJ2-6, with D possibly being TRBD1 (6 bases). The V gene's germline CDR1 is LNHDA and CDR2 SQIVND (reference sequence). CDR3 length: 15 residues. Deletions cut 6 bases from V and 2 bases from J, with 11 bases between. Here the CDR3 DNA reads TGTGCCAGTAGCGAGCCAGGGGCTGGGGCCAACGTCCTGACTTTC. This gives the protein CASSEPGAGANVLTF. Together with reference TRBV19 and TRBJ2-6, the CDR3 gives the full variable domain: DGGITQSPKYLFRKEGQNVTLSCEQNLNHDAMYWYRQDPGQGLRLIYYSQIVNDFQKGDIAEGYSVSREKKESFPLTVTSAQKNPTAFYLCASSEPGAGANVLTFGAGSRLTVL.

The chain combines TRBV4-1 with TRBJ2-3, with D unclear. The CDR3 length is 15 residues. Trimming cost V 1 base and J 0 bases, with 8 bases left between them. Germline V gives CDR1 MGHRA, CDR2 YSYEKL. The CDR3 DNA is TGCGCCAGCAGCCAAGGGGCCATGAGCACAGATACGCAGTATTTT. Its protein product is CASSQGAMSTDTQYF.

The gene calls are TRBV6-4 and TRBJ2-7; perhaps D is TRBD1 or TRBD2 (5 bases each). The CDR3 runs to 11 residues. Trimming removed 10 bases at V and 5 bases at J, with 12 bases between. Germline values: CDR1 MRHNA, CDR2 SNTAGT. The DNA for the CDR3 is TGTGCCATCATCAGGGACCACGAGCAGTACTTC. This translates into CAIIRDHEQYF.

A single count supports this clone. The chain has TRBV10-3 and TRBJ1-2; 10 positions agree with TRBD1. This CDR3 has 13 amino acids. The J segment lost 6 bases and the V segment lost 6 bases, leaving 4 bases of the junction unmatched. Per germline, CDR1 ENHRY and CDR2 SYGVKD. The CDR3 is CAIRGQGSDGYTF. The CDR3 DNA sequence: TGTGCCATCAGGGGACAGGGGTCGGATGGCTACACCTTC.

The V gene is TRBV5-1, the J gene TRBJ2-3, with 10 bases lining up with TRBD2. The CDR3 runs to 16 residues. The ends lost 2 bases at V and 2 bases at J; junction bases unmatched: 5. Germline V gives CDR1 SGHRS, CDR2 YFSETQ. The CDR3 DNA reads TGCGCCAGCAGCTTCCGGACTAGCGGCTTCACAGATACGCAGTATTTT. Its translation is CASSFRTSGFTDTQYF.

This clone was seen just once. The rearrangement joins TRBV7-3 to TRBJ1-2; D is uncertain. This CDR3 is built from 15 residues. The germline CDR1 and CDR2 sequences are SGHTA and FQGTGA. V lost 5 bases to trimming and J lost 7 bases, with 20 bases between them. CDR3 sequence reads: CASSPYRWSESGYTF. CDR3 in DNA: TGTGCCAGCAGCCCTTATCGGTGGTCAGAGTCTGGCTACACCTTC. The full variable domain, its missing parts supplied by reference TRBV7-3 and TRBJ1-2, is GAGVSQTPSNKVTEKGKYVELRCDPISGHTALYWYRQSLGQGPEFLIYFQGTGAADDSGLPNDRFFAVRPEGSVSTLKIQRTERGDSAVYLCASSPYRWSESGYTFGSGTRLTVV.

The rearrangement links TRBV2 to TRBJ2-7; 9 nucleotides line up with TRBD2. The junction had 9 bases not matched to a gene; V was cut back by 7 bases and J by 5 bases. The germline V gene has CDR1 SNHLY and CDR2 FYNNEI. The CDR3 covers 14 residues. The chain's CDR3 is CASKRREGPHEQYF. The DNA for the CDR3 is TGTGCCAGCAAAAGGCGGGAGGGCCCCCACGAGCAGTACTTC.

The chain recombines TRBV18 with TRBJ1-5; 10 bases line up with TRBD1. Losses at the gene ends were 2 bases for V and 0 bases for J; bases not matched to a gene: 10. CDR3 size: 19 residues. Germline V gene sequence: CDR1 KGHSH, CDR2 LQKENI. CDR3 sequence reads: CASSPYGTGVTYSNQPQHF. Here the CDR3 DNA reads TGTGCCAGCTCACCATACGGGACAGGGGTTACTTATAGCAATCAGCCCCAGCATTTT.

This rearrangement joins TRBV6-1 to TRBJ2-3; 7 nucleotides agree with TRBD2. Germline V gene lookup returns CDR1 MNHNS and CDR2 SASEGT. The junction had 3 bases not matched to a gene; V was cut back by 6 bases and J by 0 bases. The CDR3 extends over 14 amino acids. CDR3 DNA sequence: TGTGCCAGCAGAATCGGGGGGAGCACAGATACGCAGTATTTT. It specifies CASRIGGSTDTQYF.